This TCR beta chain was observed in a study of blood T cell repertoires in COVID-19. In the study's own analysis: Quantification of nucleated cells was approximated via reference gene primer amplification. Some clones are missing from TCRdb's copy, which holds only in-frame ones; the method was immunoSEQ multiplex PCR. The V and J calls and clone size are taken from that table; D and trimming were inferred from the DNA. The sample yields roughly 69,000 clones, around 90% seen once. V was pared by 1 base and J by 5 bases, with 5 bases of the junction left unmatched. This CDR3 spans 15 amino acids. The germline gives CDR1 MNHEY, CDR2 SMNVEV (reference sequence).

This sequence was found in a man over 45 with acute or convalescent COVID-19. The gene calls are TRBV27 and TRBJ1-1; 9 nucleotides align to TRBD1. Sequences were obtained from peripheral blood. CDR3 in amino acids: CASSLYDRGSTEAFF. CDR3 bases: TGTGCCAGCAGTTTATACGACAGGGGGTCTACTGAAGCTTTCTTT.